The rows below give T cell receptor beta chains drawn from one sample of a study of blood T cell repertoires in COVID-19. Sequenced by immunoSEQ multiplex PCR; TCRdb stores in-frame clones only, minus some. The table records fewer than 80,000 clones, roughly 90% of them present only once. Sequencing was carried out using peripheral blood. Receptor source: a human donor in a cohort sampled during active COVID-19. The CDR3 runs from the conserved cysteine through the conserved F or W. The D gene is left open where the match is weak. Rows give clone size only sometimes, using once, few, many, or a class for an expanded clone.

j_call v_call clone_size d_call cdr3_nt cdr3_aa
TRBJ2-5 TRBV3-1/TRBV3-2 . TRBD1 TGTGCCAGCAGCCAAATCGGGACAGGATTACAAGAGACCCAGTACTTC CASSQIGTGLQETQYF
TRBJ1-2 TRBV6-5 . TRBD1 TGTGCCAGCACCAGTCAGGGGGGAGGCTACACCTTC CASTSQGGGYTF
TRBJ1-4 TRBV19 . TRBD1 TGTGCCAGTAGTAGAGGGACAGGGAAGGATGAAAAACTGTTTTTT CASSRGTGKDEKLFF
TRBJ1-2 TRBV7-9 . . TGTGCCAGCAGCTTGGCAGGCTTATTTGGCTACACCTTC CASSLAGLFGYTF
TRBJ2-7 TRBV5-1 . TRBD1 TGCGCCAGCAGCTTGACAGGGGGCGCCTCCTACGAGCAGTACTTC CASSLTGGASYEQYF
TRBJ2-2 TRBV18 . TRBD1 TGTGCCAGCTCACCAATCGGACAGGGAAACACCGGGGAGCTGTTTTTT CASSPIGQGNTGELFF
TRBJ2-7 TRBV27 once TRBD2 TGTGCCAGCACGACTAGCGGGGGATACGAGCAGTACTTC CASTTSGGYEQYF
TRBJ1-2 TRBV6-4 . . TGTGCCAGCAGCCCGGGGGGGGCGGACTATGGCTACACCTTC CASSPGGADYGYTF
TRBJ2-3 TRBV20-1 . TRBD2 TGCAGTGCTAGTGGAAGCGGGGGGTGGGGCACAGATACGCAGTATTTT CSASGSGGWGTDTQYF
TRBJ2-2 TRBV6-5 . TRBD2 TGTGCCAGCAAGCAGCCTAGCGGCACCGGGGAGCTGTTTTTT CASKQPSGTGELFF
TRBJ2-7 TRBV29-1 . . TGCAGCGTTTCTCGGTCCGGGCTGATGGCGGGCTCCTACGAGCAGTACTTC CSVSRSGLMAGSYEQYF
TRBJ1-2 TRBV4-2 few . TGTGCCAGCAGCCAAGATGCCTTGGACACCATCTATGGCTACACCTTC CASSQDALDTIYGYTF
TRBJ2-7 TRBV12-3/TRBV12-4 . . TGTGCCAGCAGTCCCACAGGGTACGAGCAGTACTTC CASSPTGYEQYF
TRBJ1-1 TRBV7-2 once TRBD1 TGTGCCAGCAGCCCGCCGACAGGGGCAAACACTGAAGCTTTCTTT CASSPPTGANTEAFF
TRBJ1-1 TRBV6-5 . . TGTGCCAGCCGCCGCGAGTCTATCAACACTGAAGCTTTCTTT CASRRESINTEAFF
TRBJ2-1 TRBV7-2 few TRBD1 TGTGCCAGCAGCTTTACAGGGGGTGCTTGGCAGTTCTTC CASSFTGGAWQFF
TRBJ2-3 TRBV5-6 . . TGTGCCAGCAGCTTGGGAGGGCACACAGATACGCAGTATTTT CASSLGGHTDTQYF
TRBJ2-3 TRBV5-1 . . TGCGCCAGCAGGGCGCAGGGGGGCCCAGATACGCAGTATTTT CASRAQGGPDTQYF
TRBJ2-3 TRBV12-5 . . TGTGCTAGTGGTTTGTGGGGGGGCCCCACAGATACGCAGTATTTT CASGLWGGPTDTQYF
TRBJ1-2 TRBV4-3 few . TGCGCCAGCAGCCCCACAGAGAACTATGGCTACACCTTC CASSPTENYGYTF
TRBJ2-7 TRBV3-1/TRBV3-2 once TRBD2 TGTGCCAGCAGCAATAGCGGGGGGTCCAACGAGCAGTACTTC CASSNSGGSNEQYF
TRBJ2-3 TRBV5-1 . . TGCGCCAGCAGCCCGGGACTTTCCACAGATACGCAGTATTTT CASSPGLSTDTQYF
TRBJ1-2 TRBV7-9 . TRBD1 TGTGCCAGCAGCCGTGAGGGACAGGGGATGTGGGACTACACCTTC CASSREGQGMWDYTF
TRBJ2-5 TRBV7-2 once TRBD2 TGTGCCAGCAGCTTAGGGCCTAGCGGGGGCCAAGAGACCCAGTACTTC CASSLGPSGGQETQYF